These 17 T cell receptor beta chains share one sample of origin, sequenced in a study of cytomegalovirus exposure and HLA in healthy donors. 60 Vbeta and 13 Jbeta primers were used in PCR. Method: immunoSEQ multiplex PCR; TCRdb's copy keeps in-frame clones and lacks some. The listing contains around 140,000 clones. Source material: PBMCs. The receptors derive from a woman aged 40-49 years in good health and CMV-seropositive.

The chain employs TRBV30 and TRBJ1-1; 7 bases line up with TRBD1. The CDR3 sequence is 15 residues long. Trimming at V came to 3 bases and at J to 0 bases, leaving 7 bases not matched to a gene. Germline CDR1 reads GTSNPN; CDR2 reads SVGIG (reference sequence). CDR3 residues: CAWSPQGIMNTEAFF. The CDR3 nucleotides read TGTGCCTGGAGCCCACAGGGGATCATGAACACTGAAGCTTTCTTT.

The genes are TRBV4-3 and TRBJ2-3; 7 bases line up with TRBD2. Germline V gives CDR1 LGHNA, CDR2 YSLEER. This CDR3 region has 17 residues. V shed 2 bases and J 6 bases; nucleotides not matched to a gene: 14. CDR3 protein: CASSQSGAGVEADTQYF. The CDR3 DNA sequence: TGCGCCAGCAGCCAATCGGGTGCGGGAGTCGAAGCCGATACGCAGTATTTT.

Notes on this clone: A read error may produce the germline difference seen at one junction end. DNA for the CDR3: TGTGCCAGCCGCTTCATAGGTAGCGGTAGTATCGAGCAGTACTTC. Translation gives CASRFIGSGSIEQYF. The V and J genes are TRBV7-6 and TRBJ2-7, with D possibly TRBD2 on 6 matching bases. CDR3 length: 15 amino acids. Germline CDR1 is SGHVS and CDR2 is FNYEAQ.

This chain links TRBV7-9 with TRBJ2-2; 7 bases match TRBD2. Germline loops: CDR1 SEHNR, CDR2 FQNEAQ (reference sequence). CDR3 size: 16 residues. V gave up 3 bases and J gave up 6 bases; unmatched junction bases: 10. In DNA form, the CDR3 reads TGTGCCAGCAGCTTCGGACTAGTTGTGCCCGCCGGGGAGCTGTTTTTT. Its protein is CASSFGLVVPAGELFF.

This sequence joins TRBV5-1 and TRBJ2-5, with 11 bases that match TRBD2. The length of the CDR3 is 14 residues. From germline, CDR1 is SGHRS and CDR2 YFSETQ. J was trimmed by 4 bases and V by 4 bases; bases with no gene match: 3. The CDR3 sequence is CASSRGLAVETQYF. The CDR3 DNA follows: TGCGCCAGCAGCCGGGGACTAGCGGTAGAGACCCAGTACTTC.

The CDR3 loop reads CASIQNTEAFF. For the CDR3, the DNA is TGTGCCAGTATTCAGAACACTGAAGCTTTCTTT. The V and J genes are TRBV19 and TRBJ1-1; no definite D call. The ends were cut back, 7 bases at V and 1 base at J, with 4 bases in the middle. Germline assignment: CDR1 LNHDA and CDR2 SQIVND (reference sequence). The CDR3 sequence is 11 residues long.

The chain carries TRBV27 and TRBJ2-7; 10 bases line up with TRBD1. Unmatched junction bases numbered 7, after V lost 5 bases and J lost 3 bases. This CDR3 has 15 amino acids. In germline, CDR1 is MNHEY, CDR2 SMNVEV (reference sequence). CDR3 amino acids: CASSPGTGVFYEQYF. CDR3 nucleotides: TGTGCCAGCAGTCCCGGGACAGGGGTTTTCTACGAGCAGTACTTC.

The V call is TRBV20-1, the J call TRBJ2-1; D possibly corresponds to TRBD2 (5 bases). V shed 5 bases and J shed 6 bases, with 8 bases lying between them. CDR1 DFQATT and CDR2 SNEGSKA come from the germline V gene (reference sequence). The CDR3 has 11 residues. The CDR3 is CSAGLLNEQFF. Written as DNA, the CDR3 is TGCAGTGCTGGACTCCTCAATGAGCAGTTCTTC.

V is TRBV19 and J is TRBJ2-5; perhaps TRBD2 as D (6 bases). Germline values: CDR1 LNHDA, CDR2 SQIVND (reference sequence). Trimming removed 2 bases at V and 2 bases at J, with 15 bases between. The CDR3 consists of 16 residues. CDR3 sequence: CASSITPPREQETQYF. The CDR3 nucleotides read TGTGCCAGTAGTATAACCCCTCCCCGGGAGCAAGAGACCCAGTACTTC.

V usage is TRBV18 and J usage is TRBJ2-7, with D uncertain. CDR3 size: 12 residues. Trimming removed 1 base at V and 7 bases at J, with 8 bases between. Germline CDR1 KGHSH, CDR2 LQKENI. The CDR3 DNA sequence: TGTGCCAGCTCACCACTCCAGAGGGAGCAGTACTTC. Residues: CASSPLQREQYF.

The chain carries TRBV7-9 and TRBJ1-2; 12 bases agree with TRBD1. Looked up from germline, CDR1 is SEHNR and CDR2 is FQNEAQ (reference sequence). V trimming: 4 bases; J trimming: 6 bases; junction bases outside the gene matches: 9. The CDR3 extends over 16 amino acids. In DNA, the CDR3 is TGTGCCAGCAGCTACACGGGACAGGGGGCGGTTAATGGCTACACCTTC. Translated: CASSYTGQGAVNGYTF.

Here the CDR3 DNA reads TGTGCCAGTAGTATGGGCTTTGTCGGGAACAATGAGCAGTTCTTC. It specifies CASSMGFVGNNEQFF. The chain couples TRBV19 to TRBJ2-1; weak D call: TRBD2 (5 bases). V shed 3 bases and J shed 5 bases, with 14 bases lying between them. Looked up from germline, CDR1 is LNHDA and CDR2 is SQIVND (reference sequence). CDR3 length: 15 residues.

V usage is TRBV5-1 and J usage is TRBJ1-1; no firm D call. This CDR3 has 13 residues. V was trimmed by 2 bases and J by 1 base, leaving 6 bases between them. Germline assignment: CDR1 SGHRS and CDR2 YFSETQ. DNA of the CDR3: TGCGCCAGCAGCTTTACATCGAACACTGAAGCTTTCTTT. This sequence encodes CASSFTSNTEAFF.

The chain has TRBV9 and TRBJ2-5; TRBD1 matches at 7 bases. With V trimmed by 1 base and J by 2 bases, 5 bases remained unmatched. CDR1 is SGDLS, CDR2 YYNGEE, per germline. The CDR3 spans 15 residues. CDR3 amino acids: CASSVRAGGQETQYF. The CDR3 nucleotides read TGTGCCAGCAGCGTAAGAGCAGGGGGTCAAGAGACCCAGTACTTC.

The chain recombines TRBV5-6 with TRBJ2-1; D may be TRBD2 (6 bases). CDR1 and CDR2 (germline): SGHDT, YYEEEE. The CDR3 spans 16 residues. V was cut by 0 bases and J by 8 bases, with 18 bases left in between. CDR3 nucleotides: TGTGCCAGCAGCTTGGTATTCGGGGGAATAGGAGATGAGCAGTTCTTC. Its protein product is CASSLVFGGIGDEQFF. The full variable domain, rest sourced from reference TRBV5-6 and TRBJ2-1, is DAGVTQSPTHLIKTRGQQVTLRCSPKSGHDTVSWYQQALGQGPQFIFQYYEEEERQRGNFPDRFSGHQFPNYSSELNVNALLLGDSALYLCASSLVFGGIGDEQFFGPGTRLTVL.

The chain has TRBV6-5 and TRBJ1-2; 8 nucleotides align to TRBD1. The length of the CDR3 is 14 residues. V was pared by 6 bases and J by 0 bases, with 3 bases of the junction left unmatched. Looked up from germline, CDR1 is MNHEY and CDR2 is SVGAGI. The CDR3 sequence is CASRTTGANYGYTF. The CDR3 nucleotides read TGTGCCAGCAGGACGACAGGGGCTAACTATGGCTACACCTTC.

The chain recombines TRBV9 with TRBJ2-2; TRBD2 might be the D (5 bases). Germline V gives CDR1 SGDLS, CDR2 YYNGEE. This CDR3 comprises 14 residues. V was trimmed by 3 bases and J by 5 bases, leaving 11 bases between them. The CDR3 coding sequence is TGTGCCAGCAGCGGATTAGCGTTGACCGGGGAGCTGTTTTTT. This encodes CASSGLALTGELFF.